Each of the 16 T cell receptor beta chains below was sequenced from the same sample in a study of T cell responses to AZD1222 COVID-19 vaccine. The data were produced by immunoSEQ multiplex PCR, yet TCRdb's version contains in-frame clones alone and is incomplete. The data show approximately 80,000 clones, about 87% seen once. Sequencing used peripheral blood, obtained on day 0 of AZD1222 vaccination. These receptors were collected from an adult in good health.

This clone was recorded only once. The V and J genes are TRBV11-2 and TRBJ1-2; D gene unclear. Germline-derived CDR1 and CDR2 are SGHAT and FQNNGV. The CDR3 extends over 14 amino acids. Trimming shortened V by 5 bases and J by 7 bases, and 17 bases separated the two germline ends. In nucleotides, the CDR3 is TGTGCCAGCAGCCCCCAGTACGAGCCCCTTGGCTACACCTTC. Translation gives CASSPQYEPLGYTF.

V usage is TRBV6-6 and J usage is TRBJ1-2, with no clear D. The CDR3 totals 13 residues. The germline V gene has CDR1 MNHNY and CDR2 SVGAGI (reference sequence). The ends were cut back, 0 bases at V and 5 bases at J, with 7 bases in the middle. The CDR3 is CASSYSPEYGYTF. CDR3 in DNA: TGTGCCAGCAGTTACTCTCCGGAATATGGCTACACCTTC.

The genes are TRBV11-3 and TRBJ2-3; D might be TRBD1 or TRBD2, each matching 6 bases. Per germline, CDR1 SGHNT and CDR2 YENEEA. This CDR3 has 17 residues. Between the trimmed V and J ends, which lost 2 bases and 0 bases, there was a span of 15 bases. CDR3: CASSLSSRGASTDTQYF. CDR3 sequence (DNA): TGTGCCAGCAGCTTATCGAGTAGGGGGGCCAGCACAGATACGCAGTATTTT.

The chain joins TRBV10-1 to TRBJ1-1; no firm D call. CDR1 WNHNN and CDR2 SYGVQD come from the germline V gene (reference sequence). The V gene lost 8 bases and the J gene lost 1 base, with 5 bases spanning the gap. The length of the CDR3 is 11 residues. The CDR3, as DNA: TGCGCCAGCTCCTCGAACACTGAAGCTTTCTTT. Translation: CASSSNTEAFF.

This chain links TRBV5-4 with TRBJ2-7; 9 bases fit TRBD2. The CDR3 length is 16 residues. V lost 0 bases to trimming and J lost 6 bases; unmatched junction nucleotides: 10. Germline V gene lookup returns CDR1 SGHNT and CDR2 YYREEE (reference sequence). The CDR3 nucleotides are TGTGCCAGCAGCTTGGAGTTAGCGGGGGTCCTGCTCGAGCAGTACTTC. It translates to CASSLELAGVLLEQYF.

The chain carries TRBV19 and TRBJ1-1; the D gene is possibly TRBD1 (6 bases). The CDR3 totals 15 residues. The V gene's germline CDR1 is LNHDA and CDR2 SQIVND (reference sequence). The V and J ends lost 6 bases and 0 bases respectively, with 14 bases between them. The CDR3 DNA reads as TGTGCCAGTAGGACCATGACAGGCGTGAACACTGAAGCTTTCTTT. It translates to CASRTMTGVNTEAFF.

The chain combines TRBV20-1 with TRBJ1-5; a possible D gene is TRBD1 (5 bases). CDR1 is DFQATT, CDR2 SNEGSKA, per germline (reference sequence). V lost 3 bases and J 0 bases, leaving 18 bases between the germline ends. The CDR3 has 17 amino acids. The CDR3 DNA reads TGCAGTGCTAGTGATTCCGAGACAGCAAATAGCAATCAGCCCCAGCATTTT. Amino acids: CSASDSETANSNQPQHF.

V usage is TRBV6-2 or TRBV6-3 and J usage is TRBJ1-2, with no clear D. The CDR3 runs to 12 residues. Trimming cost V 2 bases and J 4 bases, with 5 bases left between them. Germline V gives CDR1 MNHEY, CDR2 SVGEGT. CDR3 sequence: CASSYQSYGYTF. The CDR3 DNA sequence: TGTGCCAGCAGTTACCAATCCTATGGCTACACCTTC.

The rearrangement uses TRBV6-4 and TRBJ2-6; perhaps TRBD1 as D (5 bases). Trimming shortened V by 5 bases and J by 6 bases, and 14 bases separated the two germline ends. The V gene's germline CDR1 is MRHNA and CDR2 SNTAGT. This CDR3 is built from 15 residues. CDR3 loop: CASSPNAGQANVLTF. In DNA form, the CDR3 reads TGTGCCAGCAGTCCCAACGCCGGACAGGCCAACGTCCTGACTTTC.

As to this clone: Its ends do not fully match the called genes, so a read error is possible. The chain carries TRBV2 and TRBJ1-1, with a tentative D call TRBD1 (6 bases). Per the germline V gene, CDR1 is SNHLY and CDR2 is FYNNEI. CDR3 length: 13 residues. The CDR3 region has the DNA TGTGCCGGTCGGGGAGGGGGGAACCCTGAAGCTTTCTTT. Translation: CAGRGGGNPEAFF. The whole variable domain, remainder taken from reference TRBV2 and TRBJ1-1, is EPEVTQTPSHQVTQMGQEVILRCVPISNHLYFYWYRQILGQKVEFLVSFYNNEISEKSEIFDDQFSVERPDGSNFTLKIRSTKLEDSAMYFCAGRGGGNPEAFFGQGTRLTVV.

V gene TRBV3-1 (or the pseudogene TRBV3-2) combines with J gene TRBJ2-1; D call uncertain. Germline V gives CDR1 LGHDT, CDR2 YNNKEL (reference sequence). Deletions cut 0 bases from V and 4 bases from J, with 10 bases between. CDR3 length: 15 amino acids. CDR3 sequence reads: CASSQDWAVYNEQFF. The CDR3 region has the DNA TGTGCCAGCAGCCAAGATTGGGCCGTTTACAATGAGCAGTTCTTC.

The CDR3 reads CASSTLPGGEAFF. The CDR3 nucleotides are TGTGCCAGCAGTACTCTCCCGGGGGGTGAAGCTTTCTTT. The J gene is TRBJ1-1, the V gene TRBV27, with D possibly matching TRBD1 (5 bases). Trimming removed 5 bases from V and 7 bases from J, with 14 bases in between. The CDR3 runs to 13 residues. Germline CDR1 reads MNHEY; CDR2 reads SMNVEV (reference sequence).

The chain has TRBV28 and TRBJ1-3; D ambiguous. The CDR3 extends over 11 amino acids. The V gene lost 8 bases and the J gene lost 0 bases, with 2 bases spanning the gap. Germline CDR1 and CDR2: MDHEN and SYDVKM. The CDR3 sequence is CASDSGNTIYF. The CDR3 DNA is TGTGCCAGCGACTCTGGAAACACCATATATTTT.

This clone was observed a few times. The chain carries TRBV7-8 and TRBJ1-2; possible D gene TRBD1, 6 bases. The CDR3 is made up of 13 amino acids. Germline V CDR1 and CDR2: SGHVS, FQNEAQ. Trimming cost V 5 bases and J 6 bases, with 13 bases left between them. The DNA of the CDR3 is TGTGCCAGCAGCCAAGCGGACAGAAATGGCTACACCTTC. It specifies CASSQADRNGYTF. The whole variable domain, filled in from reference TRBV7-8 and TRBJ1-2, reads GAGVSQSPRYKVAKRGQDVALRCDPISGHVSLFWYQQALGQGPEFLTYFQNEAQLDKSGLPSDRFFAERPEGSVSTLKIQRTQQEDSAVYLCASSQADRNGYTFGSGTRLTVV.

The chain employs TRBV9 and TRBJ1-4; 7 nucleotides agree with TRBD1. The germline V gene has CDR1 SGDLS and CDR2 YYNGEE. After removal of 3 bases from V and 3 bases from J, the junction contained 2 bases not matched to a gene. The CDR3 is 14 amino acids. CDR3 coding DNA: TGTGCCAGCAGCGGGGACAGACCTAATGAAAAACTGTTTTTT. It encodes CASSGDRPNEKLFF.

This chain links TRBV3-1 (or the pseudogene TRBV3-2) with TRBJ1-1; no clear D. The CDR3 totals 15 residues. Germline V gives CDR1 LGHDT, CDR2 YNNKEL (reference sequence). V dropped 0 bases and J dropped 2 bases, with 10 bases sitting between them. The DNA for the CDR3 is TGTGCCAGCAGCCAAGAGGTCAGAGATAACACTGAAGCTTTCTTT. Residues: CASSQEVRDNTEAFF.